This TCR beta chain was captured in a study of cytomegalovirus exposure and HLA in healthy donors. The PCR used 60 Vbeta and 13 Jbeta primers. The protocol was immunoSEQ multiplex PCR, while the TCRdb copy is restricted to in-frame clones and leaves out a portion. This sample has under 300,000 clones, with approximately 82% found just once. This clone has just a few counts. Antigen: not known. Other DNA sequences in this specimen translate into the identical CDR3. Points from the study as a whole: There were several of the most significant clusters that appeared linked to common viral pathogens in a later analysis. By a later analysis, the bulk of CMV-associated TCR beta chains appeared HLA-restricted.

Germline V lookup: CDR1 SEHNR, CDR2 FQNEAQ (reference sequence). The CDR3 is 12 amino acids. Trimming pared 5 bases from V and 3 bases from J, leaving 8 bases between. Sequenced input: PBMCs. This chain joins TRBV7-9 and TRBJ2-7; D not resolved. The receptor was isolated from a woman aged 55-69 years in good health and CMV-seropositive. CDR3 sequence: CASSRTVYEQYF. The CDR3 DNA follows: TGTGCCAGCAGCCGCACAGTCTACGAGCAGTACTTC.